The source of this T cell receptor beta chain is a study of vaccination and CD4 T cells after COVID-19. Treatment noted: roughly 11-day PBMC culture with coronavirus spike peptide pools or control peptides (ViraFEST assay). Positive PCR dates spanned March to December 2020, predating US Alpha, Beta and Delta variants. CDR1 and CDR2 from the germline V gene are SGHDT and YYEEEE. Trimming stripped 4 bases from V and 5 bases from J, with 16 bases between. The CDR3 has 15 residues. Worth noting for this clonotype: The antigen is not known.

Sequenced with the Oncomine TCR Beta short-read assay was DNA taken from cultured CD4+ T cells. From the PCR reads, TCRdb called clonotypes with MiXCR, one entry per CDR3 protein. Counted here are more than 13,000 distinct CDR3 sequences, roughly 21% occurring once; the ten biggest clones make up roughly 15%. The receptor was isolated from a human donor with COVID-19. The rearrangement joins TRBV5-6 to TRBJ2-1, with D uncertain. The sequenced sample was cultured CD4+ T cells from blood. Here the CDR3 reads CASSVKGRTNNEQFF. DNA for the CDR3: TGTGCCAGCAGCGTAAAAGGACGCACAAACAATGAGCAGTTCTTC.